Sequencing of this T cell receptor (beta chain) was carried out in a study of T cell responses to AZD1222 COVID-19 vaccine. Overall study: Some second doses came at about 4 weeks and others at about 12 weeks; these were pooled. General study findings and limits: In all cases, repertoires were sampled only after the peak T cell response. Spike-wide vaccine-associated CD4 TCRs dominated at 160-218 and 743-854. Seropositivity was recorded at baseline in only 6 or 7 AZD1222 recipients.

Remarks on this clone: The antigen is not known.

Germline V lookup: CDR1 MRHNA, CDR2 SNTAGT. This CDR3 comprises 16 residues. Unmatched junction bases numbered 10, after V lost 5 bases and J lost 4 bases. Data came from immunoSEQ multiplex PCR; TCRdb stores just in-frame clones and leaves some out. Among some 120,000 clones, roughly 87% were seen once, and the ten largest hold roughly 7.4%. The genes are TRBV6-4 and TRBJ2-2; 7 bases match TRBD2. The specimen was peripheral blood, collected on day 0 of AZD1222 vaccination. This sequence was found in an adult in good health. CDR3 nucleotide sequence: TGTGCCAGCAGTCTCTCTACTAGCGCCAGCACCGGGGAGCTGTTTTTT. Translating it yields CASSLSTSASTGELFF.